This T cell receptor beta chain originates from a study of OX40 agonist ivuxolimab in advanced cancers. Study details: Of the participants, approximately 36% had some prior anti-PD-1, anti-PD-L1 or anti-CTLA-4 therapy, which was allowed.

There are 15 residues in the CDR3. CDR1 and CDR2 (germline): SGDLS, YYNGEE. After removal of 4 bases from V and 3 bases from J, the junction contained 7 bases not matched to a gene. Method: immunoSEQ multiplex PCR; TCRdb's copy keeps in-frame clones and lacks some. The sample consists of around 53,000 clones, roughly 90% of them appearing once. The chain employs TRBV9 and TRBJ2-1; 7 nucleotides match TRBD1. The TCR originated in an adult with an advanced solid tumor such as melanoma, head and neck, liver or kidney cancer. The sample was CD4+ or CD8+ T cells sorted from blood, taken in a trial of the OX40 agonist ivuxolimab. The CDR3 DNA reads TGTGCCAGCAGCCCACAGACAGGGATCTACAATGAGCAGTTCTTC. Translating gives CASSPQTGIYNEQFF.